Below, 15 T cell receptor beta chains from the same sample are listed, as sequenced in a study of T cells after yellow fever vaccination. TCRdb reanalysed the 5' RACE reads using MiXCR and keeps one entry per CDR3 protein. The sample holds about 340,000 distinct CDR3 sequences, under 15% seen once. The sample here was CD4+ T cells sorted from PBMCs, taken 15 days after the yellow fever booster vaccination. All receptors derive from a man aged 18 to 29 who received the YFV17D yellow fever vaccine.

Here the CDR3 reads CASTPAPGGYTDTQYF. The CDR3 DNA sequence: TGTGCCAGCACTCCCGCACCCGGGGGTTACACAGATACGCAGTATTTT. The chain joins TRBV12-3 or TRBV12-4 to TRBJ2-3; possibly TRBD2 for D (6 bases). The V gene lost 7 bases and the J gene lost 2 bases, with 19 bases spanning the gap. The CDR3 totals 16 residues.

The chain recombines TRBV4-3 with TRBJ1-2; possible D gene TRBD1, 5 bases. From germline, CDR1 is LGHNA and CDR2 YSLEER. This CDR3 spans 13 amino acids. Trimming pared 0 bases from V and 7 bases from J, leaving 9 bases between. The chain's CDR3 is CASSQDPGSGYTF. The CDR3 DNA sequence: TGCGCCAGCAGCCAAGATCCAGGGAGTGGCTACACCTTC.

This clonotype was picked up a small number of times. This chain joins TRBV6-5 and TRBJ2-4; D gene unclear. Per the germline V gene, CDR1 is MNHEY and CDR2 is SVGAGI. The CDR3 sequence is 13 residues long. Trimming shortened V by 6 bases and J by 2 bases, and 8 bases separated the two germline ends. CDR3 coding DNA: TGTGCCAGCAGGTCAGGCCCCAAAAACATTCAGTACTTC. It is translated as CASRSGPKNIQYF.

In this sample, this clonotype turned up many times. The V call is TRBV12-3 or TRBV12-4, the J call TRBJ1-4; D is uncertain. The CDR3 runs 17 residues. V lost 5 bases and J lost 2, with 18 bases in between. This chain's CDR3 is CASSGGGLSFTNEKLFF. CDR3 bases: TGTGCCAGCAGTGGTGGAGGGCTGAGTTTTACTAATGAAAAACTGTTTTTT.

V usage is TRBV27 and J usage is TRBJ2-5; TRBD2 matches at 8 bases. Germline CDR1 and CDR2: MNHEY and SMNVEV (reference sequence). Losses at the gene ends were 1 base for V and 2 bases for J; bases not matched to a gene: 9. The CDR3 consists of 17 residues. The CDR3 loop reads CASSLFARGGKQETQYF. CDR3 sequence (DNA): TGTGCCAGCAGTTTATTCGCCCGGGGGGGGAAACAAGAGACCCAGTACTTC.

This sequence joins TRBV5-1 and TRBJ2-7, with D hard to call. The CDR3 sequence is 13 residues long. The germline V and J ends were trimmed by 7 bases and 1 base, with 12 bases remaining between them. Per germline, CDR1 SGHRS and CDR2 YFSETQ. The CDR3 is CASGAAGSYEQYF. DNA of the CDR3: TGCGCCAGCGGTGCGGCCGGTTCCTACGAGCAGTACTTC.

In this sample, this clonotype turned up a few times. V is TRBV18 and J is TRBJ2-1; D possibly corresponds to TRBD1 (7 bases). This CDR3 has 14 amino acids. With 2 bases removed from V and 9 bases from J, the gap between germline ends came to 14 bases. Germline assignment: CDR1 KGHSH and CDR2 LQKENI. The CDR3 sequence is CASSPSPGGPEQFF. The CDR3 coding sequence is TGTGCCAGCTCACCATCCCCAGGGGGGCCTGAGCAGTTCTTC.

This clonotype showed up just a few times. The chain carries TRBV12-3 or TRBV12-4 and TRBJ2-4; D may be TRBD2 (6 bases). Trimming took 4 bases from V and 4 from J, leaving 20 bases between them. The CDR3 covers 17 residues. Here the CDR3 reads CASSSLKEGLIKNIQYF. The CDR3 nucleotides are TGTGCCAGCAGTTCCTTAAAGGAGGGCCTGATTAAAAACATTCAGTACTTC.

This clonotype was counted only a few times. The chain joins TRBV29-1 to TRBJ2-1; no firm D call. The V and J ends lost 3 bases and 6 bases respectively, with 12 bases between them. In germline, CDR1 is SQVTM, CDR2 ANQGSEA. The CDR3 extends over 13 amino acids. CDR3 nucleotide sequence: TGCAGCGTTGATCCTCTCCGAGCCAATGAGCAGTTCTTC. Amino acid sequence: CSVDPLRANEQFF.

The chain joins TRBV6-2 or TRBV6-3 to TRBJ2-2; 7 bases agree with TRBD1. V dropped 4 bases and J dropped 1; count of bases not matched to a gene: 12. CDR1 and CDR2 from the germline V gene are MNHEY and SVGEGT. The CDR3 length is 18 residues. The CDR3 region is CASSWGVSGTVNTGELFF. CDR3 bases: TGTGCCAGCAGTTGGGGAGTCTCCGGGACAGTGAACACCGGGGAGCTGTTTTTT.

This clonotype was observed at least ten times. This rearrangement joins TRBV7-2 to TRBJ2-4; D is undetermined. V was shortened by 4 bases and J by 0 bases, with 13 bases between the two germline ends. Looked up from germline, CDR1 is SGHTA and CDR2 is FQGNSA. The CDR3 is 16 amino acids. The CDR3 nucleotides read TGTGCCAGCAGCTCGACACCTCAAATAGCCAAAAACATTCAGTACTTC. It encodes CASSSTPQIAKNIQYF.

This clonotype was detected a few times. The V gene is TRBV10-2, the J gene TRBJ2-2, with D uncertain. V was pared by 10 bases and J by 5 bases, with 8 bases between. There are 11 residues in the CDR3. Germline V CDR1 and CDR2: WSHSY, SAAADI. CDR3 region: CAITKTGELFF. Written as DNA, the CDR3 is TGCGCCATCACCAAAACCGGGGAGCTGTTTTTT.

The gene calls are TRBV7-2 and TRBJ1-1; no reliable D call. The germline gives CDR1 SGHTA, CDR2 FQGNSA. Between the trimmed V and J ends, which lost 3 bases and 0 bases, there was a span of 17 bases. The CDR3 is 17 amino acids. The chain's CDR3 is CASSFPVSTRMNTEAFF. Written as DNA, the CDR3 is TGTGCCAGCAGCTTCCCGGTCTCAACCAGGATGAACACTGAAGCTTTCTTT.

V usage is TRBV28 and J usage is TRBJ1-2; no firm D call. Germline CDR1 is MDHEN and CDR2 is SYDVKM. CDR3 length equals 12 residues. The V and J ends lost 8 bases and 4 bases respectively, with 11 bases between them. The CDR3 DNA sequence: TGTGCCAGCTCCCCGTCGGCCTATGGCTACACCTTC. It encodes CASSPSAYGYTF.

V and J are TRBV6-5 and TRBJ2-3; D is perhaps TRBD2 (5 bases). The CDR3 extends over 14 amino acids. Germline V gives CDR1 MNHEY, CDR2 SVGAGI. Trimming shortened V by 6 bases and J by 0 bases, and 10 bases separated the two germline ends. The CDR3 DNA sequence: TGTGCCAGCAGCCCGCCGGGGAGCACAGATACGCAGTATTTT. The encoded protein is CASSPPGSTDTQYF.